This is a list of T cell receptor beta chains from one sample in a study of T cells in Graves' hyperthyroidism and ophthalmopathy. Via MiXCR, TCRdb re-called the multiplex PCR reads, giving one row per CDR3 protein. The repertoire holds about half a million distinct CDR3 sequences, 20% seen once, with approximately 25% in the top ten. The sequencing sample was made of blood. The receptors originated from a man between 18 and 35 years old with Graves' hyperthyroidism. Both conserved end residues are part of each CDR3. D genes are given only for firm matches. Clone size is given for some rows only: seen once, a few or many times, or a class if the clone is expanded.

J gene,D gene,V gene,clone size,CDR3 length,CDR3 DNA,CDR3 protein
TRBJ1-2,NA,TRBV12-3/TRBV12-4,few,15,TGTGCCAGCAGTTCCCCTCGGGGGGAGAGCTATGGCTACACCTTC,CASSSPRGESYGYTF
TRBJ2-2,TRBD1,TRBV5-1,many,16,TGCGCCAGCAGCAGAGACGGACAGGTCGGCACCGGGGAGCTGTTTTTT,CASSRDGQVGTGELFF
TRBJ2-2,TRBD2,TRBV11-2,many,15,TGTGCCAGCAGCTTATTAGCGGGGCGGATCGGGGAGCTGTTTTTT,CASSLLAGRIGELFF
TRBJ2-7,TRBD2,TRBV28,many,14,TGTGCCAGCAGGCCTGGACTAGTGACCTACGAGCAGTACTTC,CASRPGLVTYEQYF
TRBJ2-6,NA,TRBV10-3,NA,17,TGTGCCATCAGTGAGTCCCAGGGATCCTCTGGGGCCAACGTCCTGACTTTC,CAISESQGSSGANVLTF
TRBJ2-2,TRBD1,TRBV24-1,few,15,TGTGCCACCAGTGATAAACAGGGGTACACCGGGGAGCTGTTTTTT,CATSDKQGYTGELFF
TRBJ2-2,NA,TRBV3-1,NA,17,TGTGCCAGCAGCCAAGATTGGGTCCCTAAACCTACCGGGGAGCTGTTTTTT,CASSQDWVPKPTGELFF
TRBJ1-2,NA,TRBV29-1,many,13,TGCAGCGGAGACTCGGACAGCCTATATGGCTACACCTTC,CSGDSDSLYGYTF
TRBJ1-1,NA,TRBV6-5,many,13,TGTGCCAGCAGCTCTGGGCGAAACACTGAAGCTTTCTTT,CASSSGRNTEAFF
TRBJ2-7,TRBD2,TRBV12-5,many,15,TGTGCTAGTGTCACCTTTCGGCGGGGGACTTACGAGCAGTACTTC,CASVTFRRGTYEQYF
TRBJ2-5,TRBD2,TRBV4-1,many,16,TGCGCCAGCAGCCAAAGCGGGGGTCGAAGAGTGAAGACCCAGTACTTC,CASSQSGGRRVKTQYF
TRBJ1-1,NA,TRBV12-3/TRBV12-4,many,15,TGTGCCAGCAGTGTGTCGTCCCCGAGTAGCACTGAAGCTTTCTTT,CASSVSSPSSTEAFF
TRBJ2-7,NA,TRBV7-8,few,15,TGTGCCAGCAGCCCGCCGCGGTGGGGGCCCTACGAGCAGTACTTC,CASSPPRWGPYEQYF
TRBJ1-2,NA,TRBV10-3,many,13,TGTGCCATCAGTGAGTCGGCGCAGTATGGCTACACCTTC,CAISESAQYGYTF
TRBJ1-1,NA,TRBV6-2/TRBV6-3,NA,19,TGTGCCAGCAGTCACCGGGCCGGATTTTATGCGCCAATGAACACTGAAGCTTTCTTT,CASSHRAGFYAPMNTEAFF
TRBJ1-1,NA,TRBV20-1,many,12,TGCAGTGCTAGACGCGGATTCACTGAAGCTTTCTTT,CSARRGFTEAFF
TRBJ1-2,NA,TRBV7-9,NA,13,TGTGCCAGCAGCTTAGCGACCTGGGACGGACAGACCTTC,CASSLATWDGQTF
TRBJ1-1,TRBD1,TRBV30,few,13,TGTGCCTGGAGTACAACAGGGGGCACTGAAGCTTTCTTT,CAWSTTGGTEAFF
TRBJ1-5,NA,TRBV19,NA,16,TGTGCCAGTAGTTTCTCGCGGGGAAGGGTCAATCAGCCCCAGCATTTT,CASSFSRGRVNQPQHF
TRBJ1-5,TRBD1,TRBV2,few,12,TGTGCCACCGCGGACAGGGGTCGGCTCCAGCATTTT,CATADRGRLQHF
TRBJ1-2,NA,TRBV6-2/TRBV6-3,NA,12,TGTGCCAGCAGTTACGAATACTATGGTTACACCTTC,CASSYEYYGYTF
TRBJ2-4,NA,TRBV6-1,many,13,TGTGCCAGCAGGGGCGGAGGGAAATACATTCAGTACTTC,CASRGGGKYIQYF
TRBJ1-5,NA,TRBV27,many,14,TGTGCCAGCCGCTCCCGGGGTTCAAATCAGCCCCAGCATTTT,CASRSRGSNQPQHF
TRBJ2-7,TRBD1,TRBV11-3,NA,15,TGTGCCATCAGCTTAGCTTTACAGGGGCTCTACGAGCAGTACTTC,CAISLALQGLYEQYF
TRBJ2-5,TRBD2,TRBV9,few,15,TGTGCCAGCAGCCCCGGGGGGTCCCTTGAAGAGACCCAGTACTTC,CASSPGGSLEETQYF
TRBJ2-3,NA,TRBV29-1,NA,13,TGCAGCGTGCCGGGTCAATGGGCAGATACGCAGTATTTT,CSVPGQWADTQYF
TRBJ2-5,TRBD2,TRBV12-3/TRBV12-4,many,19,TGTGCCAGCAGTTCCTCCTCCGATACTAGCGGGGGGCCCCTAGAGACCCAGTACTTC,CASSSSSDTSGGPLETQYF
TRBJ2-2,NA,TRBV6-1,many,15,TGTGCCAGCAGTGAGGGCGTGGGGGACACCGGGGAGCTGTTTTTT,CASSEGVGDTGELFF
TRBJ2-4,NA,TRBV5-1,NA,13,TGCGCCAGCAGCTTTACGGGCAAAAACATTCAGTACTTC,CASSFTGKNIQYF
TRBJ1-5,TRBD1,TRBV11-2,many,15,TGTGCCAGCAGCAGACAGGGTCTTAGCAATCAGCCCCAGCATTTT,CASSRQGLSNQPQHF
TRBJ2-2,NA,TRBV4-1,NA,14,TGCGCCAGCAGCCAATTTAGGGAGTCCGGGGAGCTGTTTTTT,CASSQFRESGELFF
TRBJ2-7,NA,TRBV15,NA,16,TGTGCCACCAGCAGAGATCCGGGGGCGAGCTCCTACGAGCAGTACTTC,CATSRDPGASSYEQYF
TRBJ1-5,NA,TRBV28,many,14,TGTGCCAGCAGTCCCAGGGTTCCACATCAGCCCCAGCATTTT,CASSPRVPHQPQHF
TRBJ1-1,NA,TRBV11-2,many,13,TGTGCCAGCAGCTCTGGGGGAAGGACTGAAGCTTTCTTT,CASSSGGRTEAFF
TRBJ1-2,NA,TRBV4-1,many,13,TGCGCCAGCAGCCTAGGGAGCAGGGATGGCTACACCTTC,CASSLGSRDGYTF
TRBJ1-2,NA,TRBV12-3/TRBV12-4,many,16,TGTGCCAGCAGTTCCGGGACACTTTTTTTGACCTATGGCTACACCTTC,CASSSGTLFLTYGYTF
TRBJ2-5,TRBD2,TRBV20-1,NA,15,TGCAGTGCTTATCCTCTAGCGGGGGGCCGAGAGACCCAGTACTTC,CSAYPLAGGRETQYF
TRBJ2-5,TRBD2,TRBV11-1,many,20,TGTGCCAGCAGCTCGGAGAAGCCGGGACCCAGTCGACTAGCCCAAGAGACCCAGTACTTC,CASSSEKPGPSRLAQETQYF
TRBJ1-5,TRBD1,TRBV28,many,16,TGTGCCAGCAGTTTGACAGGGGCGCATGTCAATCAGCCCCAGCATTTT,CASSLTGAHVNQPQHF
TRBJ1-2,TRBD1,TRBV2,many,16,TGTGCCAGCACCGAACCGTCGGGACAGGCTAACTATGGCTACACCTTC,CASTEPSGQANYGYTF
TRBJ1-2,NA,TRBV6-1,many,15,TGTGCCAGCAGTGCTTGGGACGGGAGGAACTATGGCTACACCTTC,CASSAWDGRNYGYTF
TRBJ1-2,NA,TRBV6-5,many,14,TGTGCCAGCAGTTCCTTGCCCGAACATTATGGCTACACCTTC,CASSSLPEHYGYTF
TRBJ2-7,NA,TRBV20-1,many,12,TGCAGTGCTAGGAGACCGACCTACGAGCAGTACTTC,CSARRPTYEQYF
TRBJ1-2,NA,TRBV9,few,13,TGTGCCAGCAGCGTGTCAGGGGTGGATGGCTACACCTTC,CASSVSGVDGYTF
TRBJ1-2,NA,TRBV6-1,NA,17,TGTGCCAGCAGCCCCGGGGAGGGAAGGGTCCCTAACTATGGCTACACCTTC,CASSPGEGRVPNYGYTF